This passage covers 21 T cell receptor beta chains from one sample sequenced in a study of technical replicates of blood from a few donors. Sequenced by immunoSEQ multiplex PCR; TCRdb stores in-frame clones only, minus some. The table records fewer than 85,000 clones, roughly 94% of them present only once. Material: T cells isolated from PBMCs. The origin of the receptors is a human donor in good health.

V usage is TRBV6-1 and J usage is TRBJ2-2; D remains ambiguous. The length of the CDR3 is 12 residues. Germline CDR1 reads MNHNS; CDR2 reads SASEGT. V lost 2 bases and J lost 6, with 4 bases in between. The CDR3 DNA sequence: TGTGCCAGCAGTGAACAGGCCGGGGAGCTGTTTTTT. Amino acid sequence: CASSEQAGELFF.

The V call is TRBV7-9, the J call TRBJ2-7; the match to TRBD1 covers 7 bases. Germline CDR1 and CDR2: SEHNR and FQNEAQ (reference sequence). The CDR3 covers 15 residues. J lost 2 bases, V lost 3 bases, and 7 bases had no gene match. The CDR3 DNA sequence: TGTGCCAGCAGCTTCCCGGGGACAGCGGCCTACGAGCAGTACTTC. Translating it yields CASSFPGTAAYEQYF.

This CDR3 is CASSLNRGASGELFF. Written as DNA, the CDR3 is TGCGCCAGCAGCTTGAATCGGGGGGCGTCGGGGGAGCTGTTTTTT. The rearrangement links TRBV5-1 to TRBJ2-2; D is possibly TRBD2 (7 bases). This CDR3 spans 15 amino acids. The germline V gene encodes CDR1 SGHRS and CDR2 YFSETQ. V shed 1 base and J shed 8 bases, with 15 bases lying between them.

The chain recombines TRBV5-4 with TRBJ2-7; weak D call: TRBD2 (6 bases). There are 13 residues in the CDR3. V lost 3 bases to trimming and J lost 7 bases, with 14 bases between them. The germline V gene encodes CDR1 SGHNT and CDR2 YYREEE (reference sequence). The DNA for the CDR3 is TGTGCCAGCAGCTCCACGGGGGTCTGGGAGCAGTACTTC. It specifies CASSSTGVWEQYF.

This chain uses TRBV4-1 with TRBJ2-1, with 9 positions matching TRBD1. The CDR3 loop spans 17 amino acids. Germline trimming cut 3 bases from V and 4 bases from J; bases unmatched to any gene: 10. Germline V CDR1 and CDR2: MGHRA, YSYEKL. The CDR3 DNA sequence: TGCGCCAGCAGCCACGACCGCCGGGACAGGGAATACAATGAGCAGTTCTTC. It is translated as CASSHDRRDREYNEQFF.

The chain combines TRBV5-1 with TRBJ2-3, with D maybe TRBD2 (5 bases). V dropped 0 bases and J dropped 5 bases, with 10 bases sitting between them. CDR1 and CDR2 from the germline V gene are SGHRS and YFSETQ. This CDR3 contains 14 residues. This CDR3 is CASSLEPTIDTQYF. In DNA form, the CDR3 reads TGCGCCAGCAGCTTGGAGCCGACTATAGATACGCAGTATTTT. Full variable domain (missing parts from reference TRBV5-1 and TRBJ2-3): KAGVTQTPRYLIKTRGQQVTLSCSPISGHRSVSWYQQTPGQGLQFLFEYFSETQRNKGNFPGRFSGRQFSNSRSEMNVSTLELGDSALYLCASSLEPTIDTQYFGPGTRLTVL.

J is TRBJ2-1 and V is TRBV27; the D gene is possibly TRBD2 (5 bases). V lost 8 bases and J lost 8, with 16 bases in between. CDR1 is MNHEY and CDR2 is SMNVEV in the germline V gene (reference sequence). The length of the CDR3 is 13 residues. This CDR3 is CASRPLDWDEQFF. Here the CDR3 DNA reads TGTGCCAGCCGTCCTTTGGACTGGGATGAGCAGTTCTTC.

V gene TRBV10-2 combines with J gene TRBJ2-1, with D hard to call. Trimming removed 4 bases at V and 1 base at J, with 8 bases between. CDR1 is WSHSY, CDR2 SAAADI, per germline. There are 14 residues in the CDR3. CDR3 in DNA: TGCGCCAGCAGTGCCCAGTCGTCCTACAATGAGCAGTTCTTC. It encodes CASSAQSSYNEQFF.

This clone was recorded only once. V and J are TRBV13 and TRBJ1-3, with TRBD1 as a possible D gene (5 bases). The ends were cut back, 6 bases at V and 0 bases at J, with 12 bases in the middle. Germline V gene data show CDR1 as PRHDT and CDR2 as FYEKMQ (reference sequence). The CDR3 spans 15 residues. In nucleotides, the CDR3 is TGTGCCAGCAGATTTACAGGACACTCTGGAAACACCATATATTTT. This encodes CASRFTGHSGNTIYF. Complete variable domain (other parts from reference TRBV13 and TRBJ1-3): AAGVIQSPRHLIKEKRETATLKCYPIPRHDTVYWYQQGPGQDPQFLISFYEKMQSDKGSIPDRFSAQQFSDYHSELNMSSLELGDSALYFCASRFTGHSGNTIYFGEGSWLTVV.

The CDR3 nucleotides read TGTGCCAGCAGCAGGGACCAGGGGGCGTATGGCTACACCTTC. It is translated as CASSRDQGAYGYTF. The rearrangement uses TRBV6-4 and TRBJ1-2; 8 nucleotides agree with TRBD1. Germline CDR1 and CDR2: MRHNA and SNTAGT. This CDR3 has 14 residues. With V trimmed by 6 bases and J by 5 bases, 8 bases remained unmatched.

V and J are TRBV9 and TRBJ1-3; D remains ambiguous. Trimming took off 0 bases at V and 5 bases at J, with 6 bases between the two ends. The CDR3 has 13 residues. CDR1 and CDR2 from the germline V gene are SGDLS and YYNGEE. CDR3 DNA: TGTGCCAGCAGCGTAGACGAGAGAAACACCATATATTTT. Translating it yields CASSVDERNTIYF.

The rearrangement uses TRBV9 and TRBJ2-1, with D perhaps TRBD2 (6 bases). V gave up 0 bases and J gave up 7 bases, with 14 bases separating them. The CDR3 is 15 amino acids. CDR1 is SGDLS, CDR2 YYNGEE, per germline. CDR3 DNA sequence: TGTGCCAGCAGCGTAGGACTAGACCCCTTGAATGAGCAGTTCTTC. Amino acids: CASSVGLDPLNEQFF.

The CDR3 sequence is CASSQDGRAGHAGELFF. CDR3 in DNA: TGCGCCAGCAGCCAAGATGGGCGGGCTGGGCATGCCGGGGAGCTGTTTTTT. The chain combines TRBV4-1 with TRBJ2-2, with D possibly matching TRBD2 (5 bases). CDR1 and CDR2 (germline): MGHRA, YSYEKL. CDR3 length: 17 residues. V lost 0 bases and J 6 bases, leaving 17 bases between the germline ends.

The chain couples TRBV4-1 to TRBJ2-3, with 12 bases lining up with TRBD2. Germline V gene lookup returns CDR1 MGHRA and CDR2 YSYEKL. V shed 1 base and J 6 bases; nucleotides not matched to a gene: 8. CDR3 length: 17 residues. CDR3 DNA sequence: TGCGCCAGCAGCCAAGTGGCTCGACTAGCGGGGGCGGATACGCAGTATTTT. It specifies CASSQVARLAGADTQYF.

The CDR3: CASSFTYGGWQPQHF. CDR3 DNA: TGTGCCAGTAGTTTTACTTACGGGGGTTGGCAGCCCCAGCATTTT. The genes are TRBV19 and TRBJ1-5; D is perhaps TRBD1 (5 bases). V dropped 5 bases and J dropped 7 bases, with 18 bases sitting between them. Germline CDR1 is LNHDA and CDR2 is SQIVND (reference sequence). This CDR3 has 15 residues.

V gene TRBV6-1 combines with J gene TRBJ2-5; the match to TRBD1 covers 8 bases. CDR1 is MNHNS, CDR2 SASEGT, per germline. The CDR3 is 17 amino acids. After removal of 3 bases from V and 5 bases from J, the junction contained 14 bases not matched to a gene. The CDR3 DNA follows: TGTGCCAGCAGTGATCAACCGGGACAGGTCCGGCTGGAGACCCAGTACTTC. This sequence encodes CASSDQPGQVRLETQYF.

V is TRBV7-9 and J is TRBJ1-1, with 10 bases aligning to TRBD1. Germline V gives CDR1 SEHNR, CDR2 FQNEAQ (reference sequence). The J segment lost 6 bases and the V segment lost 3 bases, leaving 10 bases of the junction unmatched. This CDR3 is 16 amino acids long. The CDR3 protein is CASSFSGQGMGAEAFF. The CDR3 coding sequence is TGTGCCAGCAGCTTTTCGGGACAGGGGATGGGCGCTGAAGCTTTCTTT.

The chain combines TRBV4-2 with TRBJ2-7; D may be TRBD1 (5 bases). Trimming removed 4 bases from V and 2 bases from J, with 12 bases in between. Germline V lookup: CDR1 LGHNA, CDR2 YNFKEQ. The CDR3 totals 14 residues. In DNA form, the CDR3 reads TGTGCCAGCAGCCCTGTGGGCAGGGCCTACGAGCAGTACTTC. Translated: CASSPVGRAYEQYF.

V is TRBV7-3 and J is TRBJ2-1, with TRBD2 as a possible D gene (7 bases). There are 18 residues in the CDR3. Germline V gene data show CDR1 as SGHTA and CDR2 as FQGTGA. The V gene lost 3 bases and the J gene lost 1 base, with 19 bases spanning the gap. CDR3: CASSLEVSRGLSYNEQFF. The CDR3 DNA reads as TGTGCCAGCAGCTTGGAGGTGTCGCGGGGGCTTTCCTACAATGAGCAGTTCTTC.

The gene calls are TRBV6-4 and TRBJ2-1, with TRBD1 matching over 8 bases. The germline gives CDR1 MRHNA, CDR2 SNTAGT. The V segment lost 8 bases and the J segment 8 bases; nucleotides outside the gene matches: 14. This CDR3 has 15 amino acids. Written as DNA, the CDR3 is TGTGCCAGCGGGGAGAGAGGACAGGGCAGGGATGAGCAGTTCTTC. Its protein product is CASGERGQGRDEQFF.

This chain uses TRBV7-6 with TRBJ2-1, with 11 bases that match TRBD2. Per the germline V gene, CDR1 is SGHVS and CDR2 is FNYEAQ. The CDR3 is 16 residues long. V trimming: 7 bases; J trimming: 3 bases; junction bases outside the gene matches: 8. CDR3 sequence: CASNSELAGDYNEQFF. CDR3 coding DNA: TGTGCCAGCAACTCAGAACTAGCGGGGGACTACAATGAGCAGTTCTTC.